The rows below give T cell receptor beta chains drawn from one sample of a study of shared clonotypes between healthy human individuals. Sequencing used immunoSEQ multiplex PCR; TCRdb keeps in-frame clones, though not all of them. The repertoire has around 2,100,000 clones, about 95% of them found once; the top ten carry less than 1.5%. Material for sequencing was naive CD8+ T cells sorted from blood. The receptors come from a man aged 18 to 29 in good health. CDR3s include the opening cysteine and the closing phenylalanine or tryptophan. The D gene is left open where the match is weak. A clone size is listed for some rows: how often the clone was seen (once, few, many), or a class if it is expanded.

size,V,D,J,DNA,CDR3
NA,TRBV11-2,NA,TRBJ2-2,TGTGCCAGCAGCTTAGCTCCCAACACCGGGGAGCTGTTTTTT,CASSLAPNTGELFF
NA,TRBV6-6,NA,TRBJ1-2,TGTGCCAGCAGCGAGGGCGGCTACACCTTC,CASSEGGYTF
once,TRBV30,NA,TRBJ1-4,TGTGCCTGGACCCACGGGCCCGCGGGCCGTTGGAATGAAAAACTGTTTTTT,CAWTHGPAGRWNEKLFF
NA,TRBV4-3,NA,TRBJ2-1,TGCGCCAGCAGCCAAGATCCCCCCAGCGGAAGACTCAATGAGCAGTTCTTC,CASSQDPPSGRLNEQFF
NA,TRBV7-9,NA,TRBJ2-1,TGTGCCAGCAGCCCCTCCTACACCGAGCAGCTTCGAATCTTC,CASSPSYTEQLRIF
NA,TRBV4-3,NA,TRBJ1-4,TGCGCCAGCAGCCAAGAGTGGGCTCGAGGTGGCTTTAATGAAAAACTGTTTTTT,CASSQEWARGGFNEKLFF
NA,TRBV6-1,NA,TRBJ2-7,TGTGCCAGCAGTGAATTGGGAACCGGGACCCTCGAGTTCTACGAGCAGTACTTC,CASSELGTGTLEFYEQYF
NA,TRBV6-1,NA,TRBJ2-3,TGTGCCAGCAGTGAAGGGACTACTAGCACAGATACGCAGTATTTT,CASSEGTTSTDTQYF
NA,TRBV19,NA,TRBJ1-6,TGTGCCAGTAGTGTGATACCTAATTCACCCCTCCACTTT,CASSVIPNSPLHF
NA,TRBV7-2,TRBD2,TRBJ2-3,TGTGCCAGCAGCGCCGACCTAGCGGGAGTAAGCGGTACGCAGTATTTT,CASSADLAGVSGTQYF
NA,TRBV28,NA,TRBJ2-1,TGTGCCAGCAACGCCGTATGGGCCTACAATGAGCAGTTCTTC,CASNAVWAYNEQFF
once,TRBV7-9,NA,TRBJ1-2,TGTGCCAGCAGCTTAGAGAATCCCTATGGCTACACCTTC,CASSLENPYGYTF
once,TRBV30,NA,TRBJ1-2,TGTGCCTGGGAACAGGGTTTAATGAATGGCTACACCTTC,CAWEQGLMNGYTF
NA,TRBV7-9,NA,TRBJ1-4,TGTGCCAGCGGCTTTGACAGCCCCTTGTTTTTT,CASGFDSPLFF
NA,TRBV30,NA,TRBJ2-1,TGTGCCTGGGGAGAAACAGGGAATGAGCAGTTCTTC,CAWGETGNEQFF
NA,TRBV4-3,NA,TRBJ1-6,TGCGCCAGCAGCCAAACAAGCTCCTATAATTCACCCCTCCACTTT,CASSQTSSYNSPLHF
NA,TRBV28,NA,TRBJ1-2,TGTGCCAGCGGACCCACAGGAAACTATGGCTACACCTTC,CASGPTGNYGYTF
NA,TRBV27,NA,TRBJ1-2,TGTGCCAGCAGTCCTCGGGAGGTTGCTAACTATGGCTACACCTTC,CASSPREVANYGYTF
NA,TRBV27,NA,TRBJ1-4,TGTGCCAGCACTGGGGGGCTTAGTGAAAAACTGTTTTTT,CASTGGLSEKLFF
NA,TRBV6-1,NA,TRBJ2-1,TGTGCCAGCAGTGTAGAGGGTTCCTACAATGAGCAGTTCTTC,CASSVEGSYNEQFF
NA,TRBV4-3,NA,TRBJ1-2,TGCGCCAGCAGCCAATTAGCGGCGGTTAACTATGGCTACACCTTC,CASSQLAAVNYGYTF
NA,TRBV11-1,NA,TRBJ2-7,TGTGCCAGCAGCCCTGCTCAGGGGAGTTCCTACGAGCAGTACTTC,CASSPAQGSSYEQYF
NA,TRBV7-2,TRBD2,TRBJ2-1,TGTGCCAGCAGCTTAGGGGGACCTCCGGGACTAGCGGGTTACAATGAGCAGTTCTTC,CASSLGGPPGLAGYNEQFF
NA,TRBV19,TRBD1,TRBJ1-5,TGTGCCAGTAGACCTGACAGGGGGCAGATTCAGCCCCAGCATTTT,CASRPDRGQIQPQHF
NA,TRBV30,NA,TRBJ2-7,TGTGCCTGGAGTGTAACCCCGGGGGACGAGCAGTACTTC,CAWSVTPGDEQYF
NA,TRBV6-5,NA,TRBJ2-5,TGTGCCAGCAGTTACTCGTTAGAGACCCAGTACTTC,CASSYSLETQYF
NA,TRBV6-6,NA,TRBJ2-7,TGTGCCAGCAGTTACTCTTCCCCGCTCTCCTACGAGCAGTACTTC,CASSYSSPLSYEQYF
few,TRBV27,NA,TRBJ1-5,TGTGCCAGCAGTCTCCTCATGGGAGGCAATCAGCCCCAGCATTTT,CASSLLMGGNQPQHF
NA,TRBV7-9,NA,TRBJ1-2,TGTGCCAGCAGCTTGGGGATCGGAACTAACTATGGCTACACCTTC,CASSLGIGTNYGYTF
NA,TRBV2,NA,TRBJ2-1,TGTGCCGCAGGTGAGGGGGGCTTCAATGAGCAGTTCTTC,CAAGEGGFNEQFF
NA,TRBV7-9,NA,TRBJ2-1,TGTGCCAGCAGCTTAGCGGACACGTACAATGAGCAGTTCTTC,CASSLADTYNEQFF
NA,TRBV13,TRBD2,TRBJ2-3,TGTGCCAGTGCGGGAGGAACAGATACGCAGTATTTT,CASAGGTDTQYF
once,TRBV10-3,NA,TRBJ2-5,TGTGCCATCAGTGAGCTGGGGTTTGAGGAGACCCAGTACTTC,CAISELGFEETQYF
NA,TRBV7-3,NA,TRBJ2-2,TGTGCCAGCAGCTTAAACTCGGGGGAACTTACCGGGGAGCTGTTTTTT,CASSLNSGELTGELFF
NA,TRBV15,NA,TRBJ2-7,TGTGCCACCTCGGAAGCCATAGCCTACGAGCAGTACTTC,CATSEAIAYEQYF
NA,TRBV28,TRBD2,TRBJ2-3,TGTGCCAGCAGTTTACCACTAGCGGACTTCACAGATACGCAGTATTTT,CASSLPLADFTDTQYF
once,TRBV30,NA,TRBJ2-7,TGTGCCCGGAGTGCGGGGGCTGGGGACGAGCAGTACTTC,CARSAGAGDEQYF